A single sample gave rise to the 12 T cell receptor beta chains below, sequenced in a study of T cell repertoires in cytomegalovirus infection. Which antigens these TCRs recognize remains unknown. TCRdb redid the calling of the reads with MiXCR, one entry per CDR3 protein. Among around 750,000 distinct CDR3 sequences listed, about 33% were seen once. This sample comprised cultured CD8+ T cells from PBMCs, obtained from culture after CMV antigen stimulation. These receptor sequences come from a human donor in good health (CMV status not recorded). Some clones in this sample may be carry-over from other donors' samples.

There are a few counts of this clonotype. This chain connects TRBV28 to TRBJ2-3; 7 bases fit TRBD2. From germline, CDR1 is MDHEN and CDR2 SYDVKM. With 2 bases clipped from V and 1 base from J, the junction kept 15 bases outside the gene matches. The CDR3 runs 19 residues. This CDR3 reads CASSLVASGALEGTDTQYF. CDR3 sequence (DNA): TGTGCCAGCAGTTTAGTAGCTAGCGGAGCCCTTGAGGGCACAGATACGCAGTATTTT.

This clonotype was seen more than once but under ten times. The V call is TRBV7-2, the J call TRBJ2-1, with 8 nucleotides matching TRBD1. The V gene's germline CDR1 is SGHTA and CDR2 FQGNSA. The CDR3 has 15 amino acids. Trimming at V came to 2 bases and at J to 5 bases, leaving 5 bases not matched to a gene. Here the CDR3 reads CASSLRTQGDNEQFF. The CDR3 nucleotides are TGTGCCAGCAGCTTAAGGACACAGGGGGACAATGAGCAGTTCTTC.

This clonotype was found many times. V is TRBV7-9 and J is TRBJ1-2; tentative D call: TRBD1 (6 bases). The CDR3 is made up of 15 amino acids. The germline gives CDR1 SEHNR, CDR2 FQNEAQ (reference sequence). Trimming shortened V by 8 bases and J by 3 bases, and 19 bases separated the two germline ends. The CDR3 bases are TGTGCCAGCGGAAAAACAGGGAGAGTGGACTATGGCTACACCTTC. Amino acids: CASGKTGRVDYGYTF.

The chain employs TRBV7-9 and TRBJ1-1; D uncertain. V lost 1 base, J lost 3 bases, and 15 bases lay in between. This CDR3 region has 16 residues. Germline V gene data show CDR1 as SEHNR and CDR2 as FQNEAQ (reference sequence). This CDR3 reads CASSLGPSHMDTEAFF. CDR3 DNA: TGTGCCAGCAGCTTAGGCCCCTCTCACATGGACACTGAAGCTTTCTTT. Variable domain in full (rest from reference TRBV7-9 and TRBJ1-1): DTGVSQNPRHKITKRGQNVTFRCDPISEHNRLYWYRQTLGQGPEFLTYFQNEAQLEKSRLLSDRFSAERPKGSFSTLEIQRTEQGDSAMYLCASSLGPSHMDTEAFFGQGTRLTVV.

This clonotype came up a few times. The chain recombines TRBV6-5 with TRBJ1-1; D not resolved. Per the germline V gene, CDR1 is MNHEY and CDR2 is SVGAGI. The CDR3 sequence is 14 residues long. V gave up 0 bases and J gave up 0 bases, with 5 bases separating them. CDR3 in amino acids: CASSYSPVNTEAFF. CDR3 DNA sequence: TGTGCCAGCAGTTACTCCCCAGTGAACACTGAAGCTTTCTTT.

There are many counts of this clonotype. This chain uses TRBV7-9 with TRBJ2-1, with D unresolved. The germline V gene encodes CDR1 SEHNR and CDR2 FQNEAQ (reference sequence). CDR3 length equals 14 residues. Deletions cut 0 bases from V and 7 bases from J, with 10 bases between. Here the CDR3 reads CASSLALETNEQFF. The CDR3 DNA sequence: TGTGCCAGCAGCTTAGCGTTGGAAACTAATGAGCAGTTCTTC.

This clonotype was counted between two and nine times. The CDR3 protein is CASSQEPGATGNTIYF. The CDR3 nucleotides are TGTGCCAGCAGCCAAGAACCGGGGGCGACGGGAAACACCATATATTTT. The genes are TRBV14 and TRBJ1-3; D is perhaps TRBD1 (6 bases). V shed 0 bases and J shed 4 bases, with 13 bases lying between them. The CDR3 covers 16 residues. Germline CDR1 is SGHDN and CDR2 is FVKESK. The full variable domain, with the rest looked up from reference TRBV14 and TRBJ1-3, is EAGVTQFPSHSVIEKGQTVTLRCDPISGHDNLYWYRRVMGKEIKFLLHFVKESKQDESGMPNNRFLAERTGGTYSTLKVQPAELEDSGVYFCASSQEPGATGNTIYFGEGSWLTVV.

The chain uses TRBV6-1 and TRBJ2-6, with D perhaps matching TRBD1 or TRBD2 (5 bases each). CDR1 and CDR2 from the germline V gene are MNHNS and SASEGT. The V and J ends lost 10 bases and 3 bases respectively, with 13 bases between them. The CDR3 is 14 amino acids. The CDR3 sequence is CATYGGSGANVLTF. CDR3 nucleotides: TGTGCCACCTATGGGGGTAGTGGGGCCAACGTCCTGACTTTC.

The chain is built from TRBV4-2 and TRBJ1-6; no clear D. Germline-derived CDR1 and CDR2 are LGHNA and YNFKEQ. The V and J ends lost 4 bases and 8 bases respectively, with 9 bases between them. The CDR3 sequence is 13 residues long. Written as DNA, the CDR3 is TGTGCCAGCAGCCCGACGACCTATTCACCCCTCCACTTT. This translates into CASSPTTYSPLHF.

This chain connects TRBV12-5 to TRBJ1-5; no definite D call. Trimming pared 7 bases from V and 0 bases from J, leaving 4 bases between. The CDR3 extends over 12 amino acids. CDR1 is LGHNT and CDR2 is FRNRAP in the germline V gene. As DNA, the CDR3 is TGTGCTAGTGCCCTTAGCAATCAGCCCCAGCATTTT. It encodes CASALSNQPQHF. Full variable domain (missing parts from reference TRBV12-5 and TRBJ1-5): DARVTQTPRHKVTEMGQEVTMRCQPILGHNTVFWYRQTMMQGLELLAYFRNRAPLDDSGMPKDRFSAEMPDATLATLKIQPSEPRDSAVYFCASALSNQPQHFGDGTRLSIL.

This clonotype has a count of ten or more. The chain combines TRBV28 with TRBJ1-1, with D possibly TRBD1 on 5 matching bases. V was shortened by 2 bases and J by 5 bases, with 15 bases between the two germline ends. The CDR3 is 15 residues long. CDR1 is MDHEN, CDR2 SYDVKM, per germline. Here the CDR3 DNA reads TGTGCCAGCAGTTTAGGCGGGGTTGGGGGAACTGAAGCTTTCTTT. Translation: CASSLGGVGGTEAFF.

Details on this clonotype: The junction shows a germline mismatch at one end, possibly a read error. The rearrangement uses TRBV15 and TRBJ1-1; a possible D gene is TRBD1 (6 bases). Per the germline V gene, CDR1 is LNHNV and CDR2 is YYDKDF (reference sequence). CDR3 length: 13 amino acids. The CDR3 DNA follows: TGTGCCACCAGCAGGGGGGGGGCTTATGAAGCTTTCTTC. Its translation: CATSRGGAYEAFF.